A selection of T cell receptor beta chains follows, all from one sample in a study of response to subunit inactivated influenza vaccine. TCRdb itself ran the RT-PCR reads through MiXCR, one entry per CDR3 protein. The sample has 500,000 to 600,000 distinct CDR3 sequences; around 15% are singletons. This specimen consisted of PBMCs from blood, obtained about 11 days after vaccination. The receptors shown here come from a middle-aged man who received an inactivated influenza vaccine. CDR3s include the opening cysteine and the closing phenylalanine or tryptophan. D genes are given only for firm matches. The size entry is marked missing in some rows and otherwise reads once, few, many or a size class.

>TRBJ2-1|TRBV5-5|10|NA|NA
CASSFPVAFF
TGTGCCAGCAGCTTCCCGGTCGCGTTCTTC
>TRBJ2-7|TRBV5-5|14|NA|few
CASSLDRVPYEQYF
TGTGCCAGCAGCTTGGACAGGGTACCCTACGAGCAGTACTTC
>TRBJ2-5|TRBV20-1|13|NA|NA
CSANGMERETQYF
TGCAGTGCAAACGGGATGGAGCGAGAGACCCAGTACTTC
>TRBJ2-4|TRBV28|15|TRBD1|few
CASSLFSGGKNIQYF
TGTGCCAGCAGTTTATTTTCAGGGGGCAAAAACATTCAGTACTTC
>TRBJ2-5|TRBV20-1|13|NA|NA
CSAPFRVIQTQYF
TGCAGTGCTCCTTTTCGGGTCATACAGACCCAGTACTTC
>TRBJ2-1|TRBV12-3/TRBV12-4|15|TRBD2|NA
CASSLTSGGVGEQFF
TGTGCCAGCAGCCTAACTAGCGGGGGGGTTGGTGAGCAGTTCTTC
>TRBJ2-5|TRBV5-6|13|NA|NA
CASSLASTGIQYF
TGTGCCAGCAGCTTGGCCTCAACAGGGATCCAGTACTTC
>TRBJ1-6|TRBV6-1|13|TRBD1|NA
CASSQGGNSPLHF
TGTGCCAGCAGTCAGGGGGGGAATTCACCCCTCCACTTT
>TRBJ1-4|TRBV25-1|12|NA|many
CASSDRGGKLFF
TGTGCCAGCAGTGACAGGGGAGGAAAACTGTTTTTT
>TRBJ2-3|TRBV29-1|16|NA|NA
CSVEDRYRDSTDTQYF
TGCAGCGTTGAAGATCGCTACAGGGATAGCACAGATACGCAGTATTTT
>TRBJ1-1|TRBV29-1|15|NA|NA
CSVLGARLMNTEAFF
TGCAGCGTTTTAGGGGCACGCCTCATGAACACTGAAGCTTTCTTT
>TRBJ2-7|TRBV27|13|NA|NA
CASSVRGGYEQYF
TGTGCCAGCAGTGTGAGGGGGGGCTACGAGCAGTACTTC
>TRBJ2-5|TRBV6-1|14|NA|many
CASSENLNQETQYF
TGTGCCAGCAGTGAAAACTTAAACCAAGAGACCCAGTACTTC
>TRBJ2-5|TRBV2|13|TRBD2|many
CASRGLAGETQYF
TGTGCCAGCAGGGGACTAGCGGGGGAGACCCAGTACTTC
>TRBJ2-2|TRBV12-3/TRBV12-4|17|NA|NA
CASSSEGGGWGPGELFF
TGTGCCAGCAGTTCGGAAGGAGGAGGATGGGGGCCCGGGGAGCTGTTTTTT
>TRBJ2-3|TRBV14|17|NA|NA
CASSKEVGSAYTDTQYF
TGTGCCAGCAGCAAAGAGGTGGGCTCGGCGTACACAGATACGCAGTATTTT
>TRBJ2-5|TRBV6-5|13|NA|NA
CASSYGLVETQYF
TGTGCCAGCAGTTACGGGCTTGTCGAGACCCAGTACTTC
>TRBJ1-2|TRBV10-3|12|NA|few
CASAGGDYGYTF
TGTGCATCCGCGGGCGGAGACTATGGCTACACCTTC
>TRBJ2-7|TRBV7-8|14|NA|many
CASSFIGRAYEQYF
TGTGCCAGCAGCTTCATAGGACGGGCCTACGAGCAGTACTTC
>TRBJ2-7|TRBV5-1|19|TRBD2|NA
CASSLDPGLAGLNSYEQYF
TGCGCCAGCAGCTTGGATCCGGGACTAGCGGGCTTAAATTCCTACGAGCAGTACTTC
>TRBJ2-3|TRBV11-2|19|TRBD2|many
CASSFIGDSGKRGGDTQYF
TGTGCCAGCAGCTTTATAGGAGATAGCGGGAAAAGAGGGGGAGATACGCAGTATTTT
>TRBJ2-7|TRBV7-9|13|NA|many
CASSLALSYEQYF
TGTGCCAGCAGCTTAGCGCTCTCCTACGAGCAGTACTTC
>TRBJ1-2|TRBV5-4|12|TRBD1|NA
CASSVTGYGYTF
TGTGCCAGCAGCGTGACAGGGTACGGCTACACCTTC
>TRBJ2-1|TRBV2|14|NA|NA
CASLEDNGYNEQFF
TGTGCCAGCCTCGAAGACAACGGGTACAATGAGCAGTTCTTC
>TRBJ1-2|TRBV6-1|12|NA|few
CASGGGNYGYTF
TGTGCCAGCGGAGGGGGGAACTATGGCTACACCTTC
>TRBJ2-3|TRBV20-1|16|TRBD1|NA
CSARANDRGWTDTQYF
TGCAGTGCTAGAGCTAACGACAGGGGGTGGACAGATACGCAGTATTTT
>TRBJ2-3|TRBV5-1|18|TRBD2|NA
CASSKRLAGGSGTDTQYF
TGCGCCAGCAGCAAACGACTAGCGGGGGGGTCTGGCACAGATACGCAGTATTTT
>TRBJ2-7|TRBV12-3/TRBV12-4|16|NA|few
CASSSFTSGLGYEQYF
TGTGCCAGCAGTTCCTTCACCTCGGGGCTTGGCTACGAGCAGTACTTC
>TRBJ2-1|TRBV9|16|TRBD2|many
CASSVGEGRSYNEQFF
TGTGCCAGCAGCGTAGGGGAGGGTAGGTCCTACAATGAGCAGTTCTTC
>TRBJ2-5|TRBV29-1|13|NA|few
CSAVRDMQETQYF
TGCAGCGCCGTTCGGGACATGCAAGAGACCCAGTACTTC
>TRBJ1-2|TRBV12-3/TRBV12-4|13|NA|few
CASSYVTADGYTF
TGTGCCAGCAGTTACGTAACGGCTGATGGCTACACCTTC
>TRBJ2-1|TRBV5-1|13|NA|NA
CASSLGFHNEQFF
TGCGCCAGCAGCTTAGGATTTCACAATGAGCAGTTCTTC
>TRBJ2-7|TRBV7-9|14|NA|NA
CASSLEGQGPEQYF
TGTGCCAGCAGCTTAGAAGGCCAGGGCCCCGAGCAGTACTTC
>TRBJ2-3|TRBV4-3|14|NA|NA
CASSQESGTDTQYF
TGCGCCAGCAGCCAAGAGAGCGGGACAGATACGCAGTATTTT
>TRBJ1-1|TRBV12-3/TRBV12-4|18|NA|NA
CASSFGPRALETNTEAFF
TGTGCCAGCAGTTTTGGTCCTCGGGCCCTGGAGACGAACACTGAAGCTTTCTTT
>TRBJ2-1|TRBV12-3/TRBV12-4|15|NA|few
CASSPTGLASDEQFF
TGTGCCAGCAGTCCTACCGGGCTAGCCAGCGATGAGCAGTTCTTC
>TRBJ2-2|TRBV24-1|16|NA|few
CATGDGRTSNTGELFF
TGTGCCACCGGGGACGGGCGGACCTCGAACACCGGGGAGCTGTTTTTT
>TRBJ2-7|TRBV7-2|14|TRBD1|many
CASSLAGTGYEQYF
TGTGCCAGCAGCTTGGCCGGGACAGGATACGAGCAGTACTTC
>TRBJ1-4|TRBV6-1|15|TRBD1|few
CASTKSGGSNEKLFF
TGTGCCAGCACAAAATCAGGGGGTTCTAATGAAAAACTGTTTTTT
>TRBJ2-1|TRBV7-2|14|TRBD2|NA
CASSLSGSHNEQFF
TGTGCCAGCAGCTTAAGCGGGAGCCACAATGAGCAGTTCTTC
>TRBJ2-5|TRBV11-1|14|NA|few
CASSPRGPGVTQYF
TGTGCCAGCAGCCCACGAGGTCCTGGAGTGACCCAGTACTTC
>TRBJ2-1|TRBV20-1|11|NA|few
CSEWREDEQFF
TGCAGTGAGTGGAGGGAGGATGAGCAGTTCTTC
>TRBJ2-3|TRBV20-1|14|TRBD2|few
CSAKLAGSVDTQYF
TGCAGTGCCAAGCTAGCGGGGTCCGTCGATACGCAGTATTTT
>TRBJ2-1|TRBV6-1|14|NA|NA
CASSEIGHYNEQFF
TGTGCCAGCAGTGAAATTGGACACTACAATGAGCAGTTCTTC
>TRBJ1-2|TRBV25-1|13|TRBD1|few
CASSVRTGVGYTF
TGTGCCAGCAGTGTAAGGACAGGGGTAGGCTACACCTTC
>TRBJ1-2|TRBV4-1|15|NA|few
CASSQVLRPEGGYTF
TGCGCCAGCAGCCAAGTTTTACGGCCGGAGGGTGGCTACACCTTC
>TRBJ1-2|TRBV3-1|15|NA|NA
CASSQDHRFNYGYTF
TGTGCCAGCAGCCAAGATCATAGGTTCAACTATGGCTACACCTTC
>TRBJ2-7|TRBV28|14|TRBD1|many
CASRPTGQGYEQYF
TGTGCCAGCAGACCCACGGGACAGGGCTACGAGCAGTACTTC
>TRBJ1-4|TRBV12-3/TRBV12-4|14|TRBD1|many
CASSPNRGNEKLFF
TGTGCCAGCAGCCCGAACAGGGGAAACGAAAAACTGTTTTTT
>TRBJ2-7|TRBV3-1|14|TRBD1|few
CASSQAGTGNEQYF
TGTGCCAGCAGCCAAGCCGGGACAGGGAACGAGCAGTACTTC
>TRBJ2-3|TRBV6-4|15|TRBD1|few
CASSDAGTGTDTQYF
TGTGCCAGCAGCGACGCCGGGACAGGGACAGATACGCAGTATTTT
>TRBJ2-3|TRBV5-1|13|TRBD2|many
CASSASGTDTQYF
TGCGCCAGCAGTGCTAGCGGAACAGATACGCAGTATTTT
>TRBJ2-5|TRBV5-1|14|NA|many
CASSPSQGQETQYF
TGCGCCAGCAGCCCATCCCAGGGTCAAGAGACCCAGTACTTC
>TRBJ2-5|TRBV5-1|14|NA|few
CASSLDLATETQYF
TGCGCCAGCAGCTTGGATTTGGCTACAGAGACCCAGTACTTC